One and the same sample provided the 17 T cell receptor beta chains below, sequenced in a study of patients and donors after allogeneic stem cell transplantation. TCRdb ran MiXCR on the RT-PCR reads and lists one entry per CDR3 protein. The repertoire holds approximately 61,000 distinct CDR3 sequences, with 13% as singletons. Sequencing input: blood, either unsorted or a sorted T cell fraction (not recorded which). These receptors were collected from a human donor who was either an allogeneic HSCT recipient or a stem cell or donor lymphocyte infusion donor (not recorded which). It is not recorded whose cells these are; they may come from a transplant donor.

This clonotype has only a few counts. The V call is TRBV5-1, the J call TRBJ2-2, with D perhaps matching TRBD1 (6 bases). V was shortened by 4 bases and J by 4 bases, with 11 bases between the two germline ends. This CDR3 comprises 14 residues. Germline assignment: CDR1 SGHRS and CDR2 YFSETQ. The CDR3 sequence is CASSQQGSTGELFF. The CDR3 DNA reads TGCGCCAGCAGCCAGCAGGGGAGCACCGGGGAGCTGTTTTTT.

This clonotype was picked up a small number of times. This chain links TRBV6-5 with TRBJ2-1; 11 positions agree with TRBD2. The V segment lost 2 bases and the J segment 4 bases; nucleotides outside the gene matches: 4. CDR1 MNHEY and CDR2 SVGAGI come from the germline V gene. The CDR3 has 16 residues. CDR3 nucleotides: TGTGCCAGCAGTTACCCCGGGACTAGCGGTTACAATGAGCAGTTCTTC. Translating it yields CASSYPGTSGYNEQFF.

V gene TRBV27 combines with J gene TRBJ2-7, with D perhaps being TRBD1 or TRBD2 (5 bases each). CDR3 length: 14 amino acids. Germline V lookup: CDR1 MNHEY, CDR2 SMNVEV (reference sequence). V dropped 1 base and J dropped 0 bases, with 7 bases sitting between them. This CDR3 is CASSLWGSSYEQYF. CDR3 coding DNA: TGTGCCAGCAGTTTATGGGGGAGCTCCTACGAGCAGTACTTC.

The chain combines TRBV29-1 with TRBJ2-1; 7 bases align to TRBD2. Germline V gives CDR1 SQVTM, CDR2 ANQGSEA. The CDR3 spans 14 residues. The V gene end was trimmed by 1 base and the J gene end by 6 bases; junction bases not matched to a gene: 6. The chain's CDR3 is CSVEGTSEGNEQFF. The CDR3 DNA sequence: TGCAGCGTTGAAGGCACTAGCGAAGGCAATGAGCAGTTCTTC.

The J gene is TRBJ1-3, the V gene TRBV12-3 or TRBV12-4; D gene ambiguous. V lost 3 bases to trimming and J lost 4 bases, with 10 bases between them. The CDR3 is made up of 14 amino acids. This chain's CDR3 is CASSFSDPGNTIYF. The CDR3 bases are TGTGCCAGCAGTTTTTCGGACCCCGGAAACACCATATATTTT.

V and J are TRBV24-1 and TRBJ1-2; D is uncertain. Between the trimmed V and J ends, which lost 0 bases and 4 bases, there was a span of 2 bases. Germline CDR1 and CDR2: KGHDR and SFDVKD. The CDR3 totals 12 residues. This CDR3 is CATSDLVYGYTF. Here the CDR3 DNA reads TGTGCCACCAGTGATTTGGTCTATGGCTACACCTTC.

V gene TRBV18 combines with J gene TRBJ2-2; 7 nucleotides match TRBD2. V lost 2 bases and J lost 2; bases outside the gene matches: 2. Per the germline V gene, CDR1 is KGHSH and CDR2 is LQKENI. This CDR3 has 15 residues. The DNA of the CDR3 is TGTGCCAGCTCACCAACTAGCGAAAACACCGGGGAGCTGTTTTTT. Protein product: CASSPTSENTGELFF.

This clonotype was seen ten or more times. The chain recombines TRBV7-6 with TRBJ1-1; D gene uncertain. CDR3 length: 18 amino acids. Trimming took 0 bases from V and 0 from J, leaving 17 bases between them. The V gene's germline CDR1 is SGHVS and CDR2 FNYEAQ. CDR3 nucleotides: TGTGCCAGCAGCTTAGCTAACAGCCTTAGCGGGTTGAACACTGAAGCTTTCTTT. Translating gives CASSLANSLSGLNTEAFF.

The genes are TRBV18 and TRBJ2-1; unclear D gene. Trimming shortened V by 3 bases and J by 2 bases, and 11 bases separated the two germline ends. This CDR3 is built from 15 residues. Looked up from germline, CDR1 is KGHSH and CDR2 is LQKENI. The CDR3 loop reads CASSPSTGPYNEQFF. DNA for the CDR3: TGTGCCAGCTCACCGAGTACCGGACCCTACAATGAGCAGTTCTTC.

This clonotype was seen more than once but under ten times. The rearrangement joins TRBV27 to TRBJ2-7; tentative D call: TRBD2 (6 bases). The CDR3 is 16 amino acids. CDR1 and CDR2 (germline): MNHEY, SMNVEV (reference sequence). V was shortened by 3 bases and J by 3 bases, with 18 bases between the two germline ends. CDR3 nucleotides: TGTGCCAGCAGTTTTGGGACCGGGACTTTATTCTACGAGCAGTACTTC. This codes for CASSFGTGTLFYEQYF.

This clonotype was recorded many times. The genes are TRBV4-2 and TRBJ1-4, with D tentatively TRBD1 (5 bases). The V and J ends lost 4 bases and 8 bases respectively, with 11 bases between them. Germline V gene data show CDR1 as LGHNA and CDR2 as YNFKEQ. This CDR3 region has 13 residues. Written as DNA, the CDR3 is TGTGCCAGCAGCCCTCAGTGGGGGGAAAAACTGTTTTTT. Translating gives CASSPQWGEKLFF.

This clonotype occurred a few times. The rearrangement uses TRBV6-5 and TRBJ2-5; TRBD2 agrees at 10 bases. Per the germline V gene, CDR1 is MNHEY and CDR2 is SVGAGI. The CDR3 sequence is 17 residues long. Losses at the gene ends were 2 bases for V and 4 bases for J; bases not matched to a gene: 10. The CDR3 sequence: CASSYPSGRGLGETQYF. The CDR3 DNA sequence: TGTGCCAGCAGTTACCCCAGCGGGAGGGGTTTAGGAGAGACCCAGTACTTC.

In its sample, this clonotype was seen many times. This chain connects TRBV7-2 to TRBJ1-4; no clear D. This CDR3 is 16 amino acids long. CDR1 is SGHTA, CDR2 FQGNSA, per germline. Trimming stripped 5 bases from V and 8 bases from J, with 21 bases between. This CDR3 is CASSPQMGLSEEKLFF. DNA for the CDR3: TGTGCCAGCAGCCCCCAAATGGGTCTCTCTGAGGAAAAACTGTTTTTT.

The rearrangement uses TRBV5-4 and TRBJ2-2; 11 bases fit TRBD2. This CDR3 contains 16 residues. Germline lookup yields CDR1 SGHNT and CDR2 YYREEE (reference sequence). Trimming cost V 4 bases and J 4 bases; bases outside gene matches: 6. CDR3 loop: CASSPGLAAVTGELFF. The CDR3, as DNA: TGTGCCAGCAGCCCGGGACTAGCGGCAGTCACCGGGGAGCTGTTTTTT.

This clonotype occurred a few times. The chain uses TRBV29-1 and TRBJ1-1; 12 bases fit TRBD1. Germline V gene lookup returns CDR1 SQVTM and CDR2 ANQGSEA. This CDR3 is 15 amino acids long. V shed 4 bases and J 10 bases; nucleotides not matched to a gene: 13. CDR3 region: CSVALPGQGALLAFF. In DNA, the CDR3 is TGCAGCGTTGCTCTGCCGGGACAGGGGGCTCTCTTAGCTTTCTTT.

The chain employs TRBV5-1 and TRBJ2-1, with 9 bases lining up with TRBD2. From germline, CDR1 is SGHRS and CDR2 YFSETQ. Trimming at V came to 2 bases and at J to 8 bases, leaving 5 bases not matched to a gene. The CDR3 is made up of 14 amino acids. The CDR3: CASSFWREGYEQFF. The CDR3 DNA is TGCGCCAGCAGCTTTTGGCGGGAGGGTTATGAGCAGTTCTTC.

The sample holds a few counts of this clonotype. The chain employs TRBV29-1 and TRBJ2-7; 14 positions match TRBD2. This CDR3 spans 16 amino acids. The germline gives CDR1 SQVTM, CDR2 ANQGSEA. V was clipped by 3 bases and J by 2 bases; unmatched bases: 6. CDR3 sequence (DNA): TGCAGCGTTGATGGACTAGCGGGAGGCCACCCCTACGAGCAGTACTTC. It encodes CSVDGLAGGHPYEQYF.